The 18 T cell receptor beta chains in this list originate from one sample, sequenced in a study of cytomegalovirus exposure and HLA in healthy donors. 60 Vbeta and 13 Jbeta primers were used in PCR. Measured with immunoSEQ multiplex PCR; TCRdb has only the in-frame clones, and not every one. Of some 130,000 clones in the sample, over 70% were seen once. The sequenced sample was PBMCs. All receptors come from a man aged 40-50 years in good health and CMV-seronegative.

This chain connects TRBV2 to TRBJ1-2; a possible D gene is TRBD1 (5 bases). This CDR3 has 15 amino acids. The germline gives CDR1 SNHLY, CDR2 FYNNEI. Trimming removed 2 bases from V and 4 bases from J, with 14 bases in between. CDR3 sequence: CASSEILVQGYGYTF. Here the CDR3 DNA reads TGTGCCAGCAGTGAAATTCTAGTTCAGGGCTATGGCTACACCTTC.

The rearrangement links TRBV7-2 to TRBJ2-3, with 8 bases lining up with TRBD2. From germline, CDR1 is SGHTA and CDR2 FQGNSA. V lost 0 bases and J lost 2; bases outside the gene matches: 4. The CDR3 loop spans 16 amino acids. The CDR3 coding sequence is TGTGCCAGCAGCTTAGCAGGCGGGGGGAACACAGATACGCAGTATTTT. Its translation is CASSLAGGGNTDTQYF. Complete variable domain (other parts from reference TRBV7-2 and TRBJ2-3): GAGVSQSPSNKVTEKGKDVELRCDPISGHTALYWYRQSLGQGLEFLIYFQGNSAPDKSGLPSDRFSAERTGGSVSTLTIQRTQQEDSAVYLCASSLAGGGNTDTQYFGPGTRLTVL.

The gene calls are TRBV18 and TRBJ1-1; D gene uncertain. Germline-derived CDR1 and CDR2 are KGHSH and LQKENI. The CDR3 spans 13 residues. Trimming stripped 6 bases from V and 1 base from J, with 9 bases between. The CDR3 DNA sequence: TGTGCCAGCTCCCCCGCGGCGAACACTGAAGCTTTCTTT. Translation gives CASSPAANTEAFF.

The chain joins TRBV19 to TRBJ1-3; D is possibly TRBD1 (5 bases). V lost 3 bases and J lost 9, with 12 bases in between. CDR1 and CDR2 from the germline V gene are LNHDA and SQIVND (reference sequence). The CDR3 has 13 residues. The CDR3 bases are TGTGCCAGTAGTATGGGGCCGACGAGCACCATATATTTT. Amino acids: CASSMGPTSTIYF.

The CDR3 nucleotides read TGTGCCAGCTTCCTTTTTGAGCAGTACTTC. It yields the protein CASFLFEQYF. The V call is TRBV19, the J call TRBJ2-7; D remains ambiguous. The CDR3 contains 10 residues. The germline CDR1 and CDR2 sequences are LNHDA and SQIVND (reference sequence). Trimming pared 9 bases from V and 7 bases from J, leaving 10 bases between.

The J gene is TRBJ1-3, the V gene TRBV7-2; 8 bases match TRBD1. Germline loops: CDR1 SGHTA, CDR2 FQGNSA. V shed 3 bases and J 3 bases; nucleotides not matched to a gene: 7. This CDR3 spans 16 amino acids. The CDR3 coding sequence is TGTGCCAGCAGCTTCACAGGGGGAAGTAGTGGAAACACCATATATTTT. Protein sequence: CASSFTGGSSGNTIYF.

This clone was counted a few times. CDR3 sequence reads: CASSLDSGTDTQYF. The DNA of the CDR3 is TGTGCCAGCAGCTTGGATAGCGGCACAGATACGCAGTATTTT. The chain has TRBV7-9 and TRBJ2-3; tentative D call: TRBD2 (5 bases). CDR1 is SEHNR, CDR2 FQNEAQ, per germline (reference sequence). Deletions cut 3 bases from V and 1 base from J, with 8 bases between. This CDR3 region has 14 residues.

The chain has TRBV5-1 and TRBJ1-2, with a weak D call TRBD1 (6 bases). Trimming stripped 0 bases from V and 4 bases from J, with 13 bases between. The CDR3 is 15 residues long. The germline CDR1 and CDR2 sequences are SGHRS and YFSETQ. The CDR3 region has the DNA TGCGCCAGCAGCTTGGATACGGGGGGCTTCTATGGCTACACCTTC. The encoded protein is CASSLDTGGFYGYTF.

This rearrangement joins TRBV7-2 to TRBJ1-2; 7 bases align to TRBD1. The V and J ends lost 5 bases and 6 bases, in that order; junction bases with no gene match: 6. This CDR3 is 13 amino acids long. Germline values: CDR1 SGHTA, CDR2 FQGNSA. CDR3 in amino acids: CASSPGGPHGYTF. The CDR3 DNA reads TGTGCCAGCAGCCCAGGGGGGCCTCATGGCTACACCTTC.

This chain joins TRBV13 and TRBJ2-1; D not resolved. The CDR3 has 12 amino acids. With 2 bases removed from V and 5 bases from J, the gap between germline ends came to 4 bases. The germline CDR1 and CDR2 sequences are PRHDT and FYEKMQ (reference sequence). The CDR3 here is CASSLSDNEQFF. CDR3 DNA: TGTGCCAGCAGCTTATCGGACAATGAGCAGTTCTTC.

This CDR3 is CASTEQNSYNEQFF. Here the CDR3 DNA reads TGTGCCAGTACCGAACAGAATTCCTACAATGAGCAGTTCTTC. The V call is TRBV19, the J call TRBJ2-1; D not resolved. Germline CDR1 LNHDA, CDR2 SQIVND (reference sequence). CDR3 length: 14 residues. V lost 7 bases and J lost 1, with 11 bases in between.

This clone appeared many times. The rearrangement uses TRBV2 and TRBJ2-7, with TRBD1 matching over 8 bases. The CDR3 is 15 residues long. From germline, CDR1 is SNHLY and CDR2 FYNNEI. V shed 1 base and J 7 bases; nucleotides not matched to a gene: 9. DNA for the CDR3: TGTGCCAGCAGTGAAGTTCGGCAGGGGGCCTGGGAGCAGTACTTC. Amino acid sequence: CASSEVRQGAWEQYF.

CDR3 sequence (DNA): TGTGCCAGCAGCGCCAGGGGTACTGAAGCTTTCTTT. Protein sequence: CASSARGTEAFF. The J gene is TRBJ1-1, the V gene TRBV9; maybe TRBD1 (6 bases). V was pared by 3 bases and J by 5 bases, with 8 bases between. Germline loops: CDR1 SGDLS, CDR2 YYNGEE. The CDR3 covers 12 residues.

The rearrangement uses TRBV10-3 and TRBJ1-2; no firm D call. V gave up 3 bases and J gave up 0 bases, with 5 bases separating them. Germline CDR1 and CDR2: ENHRY and SYGVKD. The CDR3 length is 13 residues. The CDR3 sequence: CAISEQSNYGYTF. CDR3 DNA sequence: TGTGCCATCAGTGAACAGTCTAACTATGGCTACACCTTC.

The chain recombines TRBV10-1 with TRBJ2-7, with D perhaps matching TRBD2 (6 bases). The V gene lost 4 bases and the J gene lost 3 bases, with 19 bases spanning the gap. The CDR3 has 16 residues. CDR1 is WNHNN and CDR2 is SYGVQD in the germline V gene (reference sequence). The CDR3 reads CASSGTTGVERYEQYF. The CDR3 DNA reads as TGCGCCAGCAGTGGCACCACGGGGGTAGAACGCTACGAGCAGTACTTC.

The gene calls are TRBV2 and TRBJ1-1; 8 bases are a match to TRBD1. CDR1 is SNHLY, CDR2 FYNNEI, per germline. CDR3 length: 13 amino acids. V lost 7 bases and J lost 4; bases outside the gene matches: 5. CDR3 amino acids: CASTRTGPTEAFF. CDR3 sequence (DNA): TGTGCCAGCACCAGGACAGGGCCCACTGAAGCTTTCTTT.

The V call is TRBV27, the J call TRBJ1-3; a possible D gene is TRBD1 (5 bases). Germline-derived CDR1 and CDR2 are MNHEY and SMNVEV (reference sequence). V was cut by 2 bases and J by 4 bases, with 12 bases left in between. CDR3 length: 15 amino acids. CDR3 sequence: CASSLQGYSGNTIYF. The CDR3 DNA reads as TGTGCCAGCAGTTTACAGGGATACAGCGGAAACACCATATATTTT.

The V call is TRBV5-6, the J call TRBJ2-3; 9 bases map to TRBD1. This CDR3 has 15 residues. Germline V gene data show CDR1 as SGHDT and CDR2 as YYEEEE. The ends lost 4 bases at V and 4 bases at J; junction bases unmatched: 7. The DNA of the CDR3 is TGTGCCAGCAGCGCACAGGGGGCAGTCTCAGATACGCAGTATTTT. Translation gives CASSAQGAVSDTQYF. Complete variable domain (other parts from reference TRBV5-6 and TRBJ2-3): DAGVTQSPTHLIKTRGQQVTLRCSPKSGHDTVSWYQQALGQGPQFIFQYYEEEERQRGNFPDRFSGHQFPNYSSELNVNALLLGDSALYLCASSAQGAVSDTQYFGPGTRLTVL.